This T cell receptor beta chain was documented in a study of cytomegalovirus exposure and HLA in healthy donors. Healthy donors of bone marrow made up the group. Whole-study findings and limits: Common viral pathogens seemed to be connected with several of the most significant clusters, according to a later analysis.

This clone is a singleton in its sample. Antigen specificity is unknown. Use of 60 Vbeta and 13 Jbeta primers characterized the PCR. The data were produced by immunoSEQ multiplex PCR, yet TCRdb's version contains in-frame clones alone and is incomplete. The table lists around 76,000 clones, over 60% of them singletons. The CDR3 has 14 amino acids. The germline V gene has CDR1 MGHDK and CDR2 SYGVNS. The V end lost 8 bases, the J end lost 6 bases, and 20 bases lay between the germline ends. Sequencing was done on a sample of PBMCs. The TCR sequence derives from a man in his forties or fifties in good health and CMV-seropositive. The gene calls are TRBV25-1 and TRBJ2-7; no clear D. Here the CDR3 reads CASSSRHPLGEQYF. In nucleotides, the CDR3 is TGTGCCAGCTCTTCCCGACACCCCCTTGGCGAGCAGTACTTC.